In its sample, the clone carrying this T cell receptor (beta chain) was seen many times. Antigen specificity is unknown. This specimen belongs to a study of blood T cells in healthy people across ages. As for the study in general: Template-switching capture recovered about one barcoded beta molecule per two T cells. Regarding the study as a whole: Expanded clonotype shifts may have been confounded, as the donors had an unknown CMV status.

A J-beta primer mix and a sample-barcoded 5' primer were used in a second PCR of about 7 to 12 cycles. MiXCR, applied by TCRdb to the 5' RACE reads, yields one record per CDR3 protein. The repertoire holds hundreds of thousands of distinct CDR3 sequences, 58% seen once, with around 22% in the top ten. After removal of 7 bases from V and 5 bases from J, the junction contained 7 bases not matched to a gene. The length of the CDR3 is 13 residues. Germline V gene sequence: CDR1 ENHRY, CDR2 SYGVKD. In each sample, at least 6 million PBMCs were isolated. Sequencing used blood. This receptor was identified in a man aged 25 to 40 in good health. The chain recombines TRBV10-3 with TRBJ1-2, with 7 positions matching TRBD1. The CDR3 loop is CAITTGEDYGYTF. The CDR3 DNA is TGTGCCATCACTACAGGGGAAGATTATGGCTACACCTTC.